The present T cell receptor (beta chain) was sequenced within a study of control samples from healthy donors and cancer patients (dated by TCRdb to about 2020). This clone was counted once. There is no known antigen for this receptor. Qualities for individual bases were not recorded, and no much larger clone is one base off. The library was built by means of the immunoSEQ multiplex PCR assay. In its TCRdb copy, this immuneACCESS table keeps in-frame sequences only and misses some clones. Where compared with another copy, unresolved V genes explain less than half of these, and the others have no known cause. The sample table records roughly 130,000 clones; 75% to 95% of these occur just once. The ten largest make up around 8.1% of the sample. According to the germline V gene, CDR1 reads SGHVS and CDR2 reads FNYEAQ. Taken from cysteine to phenylalanine, the CDR3 has 17 residues. Only the CDR3 DNA stays, 51 bases, in frame from base 1. Germline trimming amounts to 4 bases on V and 0 bases on J, with 7 as the count of junction bases outside the gene matches.

In this chain, TRBV7-6 is recombined with TRBJ2-1; 9 bases in the junction line up with TRBD2. This clonotype originated in a young man in good health. Material for sequencing was blood. CDR3 loop: CASSSRSGGSSYNEQFF. The bases read TGTGCCAGCAGCTCCCGTAGCGGGGGAAGCTCCTACAATGAGCAGTTCTTC. Outside the CDR3, residues come from the reference TRBV7-6 and TRBJ2-1 proteins, so the full variable domain is: GAGVSQSPRYKVTKRGQDVALRCDPISGHVSLYWYRQALGQGPEFLTYFNYEAQQDKSGLPNDRFSAERPEGSISTLTIQRTEQRDSAMYRCASSSRSGGSSYNEQFFGPGTRLTVL.